This section outlines one T cell receptor (beta chain) sequence together with its context. This sample was included in a study of T cell changes during pregnancy in multiple sclerosis. The V gene end was trimmed by 3 bases and the J gene end by 3 bases; junction bases not matched to a gene: 6. The germline gives CDR1 SGHDT, CDR2 YYEEEE. This CDR3 is built from 14 residues. Assay used: immunoSEQ multiplex PCR; TCRdb lists only in-frame clones, some missing. The sample comprises approximately 98,000 clones, 92% of which are singletons, and approximately 2.2% rests with the top ten. This sequence originates from a female donor in good health, enrolled as a control in a pregnancy study. This chain joins TRBV5-6 and TRBJ2-7, with TRBD1 matching 7 bases. The sequencing here drew on peripheral blood, taken after pregnancy. CDR3 protein: CASSSPGQNYEQYF. The CDR3 DNA follows: TGTGCCAGCAGCTCTCCGGGACAGAACTACGAGCAGTACTTC.